This TCR beta chain was recovered during a study of response to subunit inactivated influenza vaccine. Germline CDR1 reads LNHNV; CDR2 reads YYDKDF (reference sequence). This CDR3 comprises 15 residues. V shed 5 bases, J shed 5 bases, and the junction held 10 bases outside the gene matches. TCRdb ran MiXCR on the RT-PCR reads and lists one entry per CDR3 protein. Seen here are roughly 650,000 distinct CDR3 sequences, around a sixth observed once, and the top ten hold around a tenth. Overall study findings and caveats: There was a suggestion from the authors that each seasonal influenza vaccination recruits few new T cells.

Details on this clonotype: As yet, its antigen is unknown.

The input for sequencing was PBMCs from blood, taken about 12 days after vaccination. The chain uses TRBV15 and TRBJ2-5; 8 bases match TRBD2. This receptor was identified in a man aged 45 to 65 who received an inactivated influenza vaccine. The CDR3 coding sequence is TGTGCCACCAGCCTCGGGGGGGGTGTACGGGAGACCCAGTACTTC. It encodes CATSLGGGVRETQYF.